The sequence of this TCR beta chain was determined in a study of blood T cell repertoires in COVID-19. V lost 4 bases, J lost 6 bases, and 18 bases stayed unmatched. CDR3 length: 17 amino acids. Per the original data handling: Counts of nucleated cells, estimated from reference gene primer amplification, were obtained. Clones were sequenced by immunoSEQ multiplex PCR, and TCRdb holds only the in-frame ones, with some missing. From that table come the V and J calls and clone size; the DNA was used to work out D and trimming. The sample has hundreds of thousands of clones; around 84% are singletons. The study recruited people aged about 18 to 89 years across roughly 25 US areas. Cohort allocation depended upon clinical history that participants reported.

This chain joins TRBV5-3 and TRBJ2-7; TRBD2 matches at 8 bases. TRBV5-3 is marked as an open reading frame, function uncertain. Source material: PBMCs or T cells enriched from blood (not recorded which). This TCR derives from a woman in her thirties who had been exposed to COVID-19. In nucleotides, the CDR3 is TGTGCCAGAAGCCCGCACGCGGGACTAGAACTTATTATCGAGCAGTACTTC. It translates to CARSPHAGLELIIEQYF.